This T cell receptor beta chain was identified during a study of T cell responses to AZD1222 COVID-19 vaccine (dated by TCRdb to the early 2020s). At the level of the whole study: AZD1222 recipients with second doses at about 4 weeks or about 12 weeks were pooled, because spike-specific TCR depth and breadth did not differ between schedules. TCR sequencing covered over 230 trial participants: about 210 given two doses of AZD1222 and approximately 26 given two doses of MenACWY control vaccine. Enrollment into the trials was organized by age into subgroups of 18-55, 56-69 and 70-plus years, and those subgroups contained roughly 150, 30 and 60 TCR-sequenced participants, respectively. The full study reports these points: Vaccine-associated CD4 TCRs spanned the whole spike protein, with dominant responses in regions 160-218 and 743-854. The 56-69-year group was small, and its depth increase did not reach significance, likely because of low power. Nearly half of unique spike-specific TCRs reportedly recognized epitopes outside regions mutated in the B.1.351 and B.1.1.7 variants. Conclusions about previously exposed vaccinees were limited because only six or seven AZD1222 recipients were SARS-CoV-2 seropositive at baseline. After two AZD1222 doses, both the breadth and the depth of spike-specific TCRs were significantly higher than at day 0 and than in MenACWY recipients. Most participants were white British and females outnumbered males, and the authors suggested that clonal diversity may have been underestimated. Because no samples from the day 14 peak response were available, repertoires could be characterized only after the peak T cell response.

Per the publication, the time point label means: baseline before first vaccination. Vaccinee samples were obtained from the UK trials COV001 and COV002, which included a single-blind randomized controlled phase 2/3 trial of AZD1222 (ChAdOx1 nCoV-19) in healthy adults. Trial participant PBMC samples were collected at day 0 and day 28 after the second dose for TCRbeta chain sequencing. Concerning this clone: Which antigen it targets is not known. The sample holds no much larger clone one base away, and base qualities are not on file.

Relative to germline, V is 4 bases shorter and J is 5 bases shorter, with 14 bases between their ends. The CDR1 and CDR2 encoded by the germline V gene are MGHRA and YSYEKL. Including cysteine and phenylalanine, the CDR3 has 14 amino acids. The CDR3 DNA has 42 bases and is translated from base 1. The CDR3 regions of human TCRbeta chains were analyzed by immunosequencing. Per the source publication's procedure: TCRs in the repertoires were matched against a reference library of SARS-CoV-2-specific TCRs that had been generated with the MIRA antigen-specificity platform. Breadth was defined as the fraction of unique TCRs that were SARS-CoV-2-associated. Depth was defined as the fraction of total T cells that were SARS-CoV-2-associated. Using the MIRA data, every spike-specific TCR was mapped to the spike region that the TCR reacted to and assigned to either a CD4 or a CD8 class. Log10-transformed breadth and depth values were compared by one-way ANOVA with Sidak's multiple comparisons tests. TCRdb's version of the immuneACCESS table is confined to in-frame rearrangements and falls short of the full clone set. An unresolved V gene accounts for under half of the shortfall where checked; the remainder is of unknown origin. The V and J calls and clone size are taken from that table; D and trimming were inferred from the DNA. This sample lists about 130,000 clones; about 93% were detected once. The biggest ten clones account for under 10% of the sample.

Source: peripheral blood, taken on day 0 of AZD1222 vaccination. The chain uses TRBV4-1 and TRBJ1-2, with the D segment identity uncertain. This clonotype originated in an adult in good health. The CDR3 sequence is CASSPIPKKYGYTF. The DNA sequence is TGCGCCAGCAGCCCAATCCCTAAGAAATATGGCTACACCTTC.